A selection of T cell receptor beta chains follows, all from one sample in a study of T cell repertoires in cytomegalovirus infection. TCRdb independently ran MiXCR on the reads; one entry per CDR3 protein. The data show 500,000 or so distinct CDR3 sequences, 16% seen once. Sequencing was carried out using CD8+ T cells from PBMCs. The receptor source for this set is a human donor in good health (CMV status not recorded). Some clones in this sample may be carry-over from other donors' samples. Each CDR3 is given with its conserved first and last residue. The D gene is left open where the match is weak. Only part of the rows carry a size: once, few, many, or a class if the clone is expanded.

clone size	V gene	J gene	D gene	CDR3 protein	CDR3 DNA
many	TRBV11-3	TRBJ2-2	TRBD1	CASSFRQGYDGELFF	TGTGCCAGCAGCTTTAGACAGGGGTACGACGGGGAGCTGTTTTTT
.	TRBV19	TRBJ1-4	TRBD1	CASSPTTGTEKLFF	TGTGCCAGTAGTCCCACGACAGGGACTGAAAAACTGTTTTTT
.	TRBV12-3/TRBV12-4	TRBJ1-3	.	CASPGGNTIYF	TGTGCCAGCCCCGGAGGAAACACCATATATTTT
.	TRBV20-1	TRBJ2-2	TRBD1	CSARRGLGAGELFF	TGCAGTGCTAGAAGGGGGCTGGGGGCCGGGGAGCTGTTTTTT
few	TRBV4-1	TRBJ2-1	.	CASSPTREYEQFF	TGCGCCAGCAGCCCGACTAGAGAGTATGAGCAGTTCTTC
few	TRBV27	TRBJ2-5	.	CASSLVGVGETQYF	TGTGCCAGCAGTCTCGTGGGGGTGGGTGAGACCCAGTACTTC
many	TRBV10-3	TRBJ2-7	TRBD2	CAISELTERGSGLAGGPSYEQYF	TGTGCCATCAGTGAGTTGACAGAACGGGGGTCCGGACTAGCGGGAGGGCCCTCCTACGAGCAGTACTTC
.	TRBV4-2	TRBJ1-5	.	CASSQEGGWGNQPQHF	TGTGCCAGCAGCCAAGAGGGAGGGTGGGGCAATCAGCCCCAGCATTTT
many	TRBV7-3	TRBJ2-3	TRBD2	CASSQRASGSTDTQYF	TGTGCCAGCAGCCAAAGGGCTAGCGGTAGCACAGATACGCAGTATTTT
few	TRBV14	TRBJ2-3	TRBD2	CASSQDTGLDHYTQYF	TGTGCCAGCAGCCAAGATACGGGACTAGACCACTATACGCAGTATTTT
.	TRBV28	TRBJ2-2	.	CASSESLVDSTTGELFF	TGTGCCAGCAGTGAGTCTCTTGTAGACAGCACCACCGGGGAGCTGTTTTTT
.	TRBV18	TRBJ2-3	.	CASGGSTDTQYF	TGTGCCAGCGGGGGGTCCACAGATACGCAGTATTTT
many	TRBV12-3/TRBV12-4	TRBJ2-7	.	CASSLAGRSYEQYF	TGTGCCAGCAGTTTGGCGGGACGGTCCTACGAGCAGTACTTC
few	TRBV11-2	TRBJ2-3	TRBD2	CASSLEGTSGDTQYF	TGTGCCAGCAGCTTAGAGGGGACTAGTGGAGATACGCAGTATTTT
many	TRBV7-8	TRBJ1-1	.	CASSLVGGSDTEAFF	TGTGCCAGCAGCTTAGTAGGAGGGTCGGACACTGAAGCTTTCTTT
many	TRBV4-1	TRBJ1-1	.	CASSQWDTEAFF	TGCGCCAGCAGCCAATGGGACACTGAAGCTTTCTTT
many	TRBV25-1	TRBJ2-6	.	CASSEPLEISGANVLTF	TGTGCCAGCAGTGAACCGCTGGAGATTTCTGGGGCCAACGTCCTGACTTTC
many	TRBV12-3/TRBV12-4	TRBJ1-4	TRBD1	CASSFPGTGNEKLFF	TGTGCCAGCAGTTTCCCCGGGACAGGGAATGAAAAACTGTTTTTT
.	TRBV3-1	TRBJ2-5	TRBD2	CASSQGLAGAAGQETQYF	TGTGCCAGCAGCCAAGGGCTAGCGGGAGCGGCGGGGCAAGAGACCCAGTACTTC
many	TRBV7-8	TRBJ1-5	.	CASSKRSGYVNQPQHF	TGTGCCAGCAGCAAACGGTCGGGGTACGTGAATCAGCCCCAGCATTTT
few	TRBV27	TRBJ1-4	.	CASSLSLGFANEKLFF	TGTGCCAGCAGTTTATCGTTAGGGTTTGCTAATGAAAAACTGTTTTTT
.	TRBV29-1	TRBJ2-1	.	CSVEIGAPSNEQFF	TGCAGCGTTGAAATCGGGGCCCCAAGTAATGAGCAGTTCTTC
many	TRBV7-8	TRBJ2-1	.	CASSLPGSQGYNEQFF	TGTGCCAGCAGCTTGCCGGGTAGCCAAGGCTACAATGAGCAGTTCTTC
many	TRBV6-1	TRBJ2-7	.	CASSEPLWGDEQYF	TGTGCCAGCAGTGAACCCCTATGGGGGGACGAGCAGTACTTC
once	TRBV9	TRBJ2-1	TRBD2	CASSVGASGGNEQFF	TGTGCCAGCAGCGTAGGTGCGAGCGGGGGCAATGAGCAGTTCTTC
many	TRBV7-8	TRBJ1-4	TRBD1	CASSIPGQGDEKLFF	TGTGCCAGCAGCATACCGGGACAGGGGGATGAAAAACTGTTTTTT
.	TRBV20-1	TRBJ2-7	TRBD1	CSARNYDRGYEQYF	TGCAGTGCTAGAAACTACGACAGGGGCTACGAGCAGTACTTC
many	TRBV7-8	TRBJ2-1	TRBD1	CASSPSPGGGNEQFF	TGTGCCAGCAGCCCCTCCCCAGGGGGCGGGAATGAGCAGTTCTTC
many	TRBV7-8	TRBJ1-3	TRBD1	CASSLLSGTGPGNTIYF	TGTGCCAGCAGCTTATTAAGCGGGACAGGACCTGGAAACACCATATATTTT
.	TRBV25-1	TRBJ1-6	TRBD1	CASTEGEGASPLHF	TGTGCCAGCACCGAGGGTGAGGGGGCTTCACCCCTCCACTTT
.	TRBV5-8	TRBJ1-1	.	CASSLGISQAFF	TGTGCCAGCAGCTTGGGGATCTCGCAAGCTTTCTTT
few	TRBV29-1	TRBJ2-1	TRBD2	CSVVTSGSSYNEQFF	TGCAGCGTTGTAACTAGCGGGAGCTCCTACAATGAGCAGTTCTTC
.	TRBV4-1	TRBJ2-5	.	CASSDTGFQETQYF	TGCGCCAGCAGTGACACAGGGTTCCAAGAGACCCAGTACTTC
many	TRBV7-9	TRBJ1-4	.	CASSLTSGGSRREKLFF	TGTGCCAGCAGCTTGACCAGCGGTGGGTCTAGGAGAGAAAAACTGTTTTTT
.	TRBV27	TRBJ2-2	.	CASSPAPGELFF	TGTGCCAGCAGTCCTGCCCCCGGGGAGCTGTTTTTT
.	TRBV7-3	TRBJ2-1	TRBD2	CASPPSGGAWEQFF	TGTGCCAGCCCCCCTAGCGGGGGGGCCTGGGAGCAGTTCTTC
.	TRBV6-1	TRBJ2-3	TRBD2	CASSEYASGVQDTPYF	TGTGCAAGCAGTGAATATGCTAGCGGGGTGCAAGATACGCCGTATTTT
many	TRBV7-9	TRBJ2-7	TRBD1	CASSTRTGENAYEQYF	TGTGCCAGCAGCACCCGGACAGGGGAAAATGCGTACGAGCAGTACTTC
many	TRBV12-3/TRBV12-4	TRBJ2-1	TRBD2	CASSLGTRTLSYNEQFF	TGTGCCAGCAGTTTGGGGACTAGAACCCTCTCCTACAATGAGCAGTTCTTC
many	TRBV4-1	TRBJ2-7	TRBD1	CASSQGGRGLINYEQYF	TGCGCCAGCAGCCAAGGAGGCAGGGGGCTCATAAACTACGAGCAGTACTTC
once	TRBV7-4	TRBJ1-1	.	CASSFDRSGTNILNTEAFF	TGTGCCAGCAGCTTCGACAGGTCCGGGACAAACATTTTGAACACTGAAGCTTTCTTT
many	TRBV28	TRBJ1-1	TRBD1	CASNYRGLATEAFF	TGTGCCAGCAATTACAGGGGGCTCGCCACTGAAGCTTTCTTT
.	TRBV5-1	TRBJ2-1	.	CASSPGLREGPPLAYNEQFF	TGCGCCAGCAGCCCGGGACTGCGCGAGGGACCTCCCTTGGCCTACAATGAGCAGTTCTTC
.	TRBV20-1	TRBJ2-7	TRBD2	CSARDTRGGEWNEQYF	TGCAGTGCTAGAGATACGCGGGGGGGCGAGTGGAACGAGCAGTACTTC
many	TRBV29-1	TRBJ1-1	TRBD1	CSVKDRSLNTEAFF	TGCAGCGTGAAGGACAGGTCCCTGAACACTGAAGCTTTCTTT
.	TRBV5-5	TRBJ2-7	TRBD1	CASSPKTGGIEQYF	TGTGCCAGCAGCCCGAAGACAGGGGGCATCGAGCAGTACTTC